This entry lists 27 T cell receptor beta chains sequenced from one sample in a study of blood T cell repertoires in COVID-19. The method was immunoSEQ multiplex PCR; TCRdb's version includes in-frame clones alone and lacks a portion of them. In the table there are about 100,000 clones, 65% to 85% of which are singletons. Input material: peripheral blood. The receptors come from a man between 60 and 70 years old with acute or convalescent COVID-19.

The chain employs TRBV6-6 and TRBJ2-2; weak D call: TRBD2 (5 bases). The CDR3 has 15 amino acids. Trimming cost V 7 bases and J 0 bases, with 12 bases left between them. In germline, CDR1 is MNHNY, CDR2 SVGAGI (reference sequence). The CDR3 bases are TGTGCCAGCATTAAAAGCGGAACGAACACCGGGGAGCTGTTTTTT. Translation: CASIKSGTNTGELFF.

In its sample, this clone was seen once. The chain uses TRBV5-4 and TRBJ2-6; D call uncertain. The ends were cut back, 5 bases at V and 1 base at J, with 4 bases in the middle. This CDR3 comprises 13 residues. Germline CDR1 is SGHNT and CDR2 is YYREEE (reference sequence). CDR3 loop: CASSQSGANVLTF. CDR3 coding DNA: TGTGCCAGCAGTCAGTCTGGGGCCAACGTCCTGACTTTC. Combining the CDR3 with reference TRBV5-4 and TRBJ2-6 gives the whole variable domain ETGVTQSPTHLIKTRGQQVTLRCSSQSGHNTVSWYQQALGQGPQFIFQYYREEENGRGNFPPRFSGLQFPNYSSELNVNALELDDSALYLCASSQSGANVLTFGAGSRLTVL.

The rearrangement joins TRBV20-1 to TRBJ2-1; D not resolved. Between the trimmed V and J ends, which lost 3 bases and 1 base, there was a span of 13 bases. The CDR3 has 15 amino acids. Germline V gene sequence: CDR1 DFQATT, CDR2 SNEGSKA (reference sequence). CDR3 coding DNA: TGCAGTGCTAGTATCCGAGCCGTTTCCTACAATGAGCAGTTCTTC. Its protein is CSASIRAVSYNEQFF.

The chain employs TRBV28 and TRBJ2-1; TRBD1 agrees at 11 bases. The CDR3 has 14 amino acids. Germline assignment: CDR1 MDHEN and CDR2 SYDVKM. Trimming at V came to 6 bases and at J to 12 bases, leaving 10 bases not matched to a gene. CDR3 nucleotides: TGTGCCAGCAGCGGACAGGGGGCGCCCTTTGGGCAGTTCTTC. It encodes CASSGQGAPFGQFF.

V gene TRBV10-3 combines with J gene TRBJ1-1; TRBD1 agrees at 9 bases. CDR1 is ENHRY and CDR2 is SYGVKD in the germline V gene. Trimming cost V 0 bases and J 6 bases; bases outside gene matches: 11. This CDR3 has 17 residues. The CDR3 DNA is TGTGCCATCAGTGAGTCTGGAACAGGGGGCAATCGAGCTGAAGCTTTCTTT. This sequence encodes CAISESGTGGNRAEAFF.

The chain carries TRBV30 and TRBJ1-4; TRBD1 matches at 8 bases. The J segment lost 12 bases and the V segment lost 2 bases, leaving 5 bases of the junction unmatched. Germline CDR1 reads GTSNPN; CDR2 reads SVGIG (reference sequence). There are 12 residues in the CDR3. The CDR3 region is CAWSLGQGELFF. DNA of the CDR3: TGTGCCTGGAGTCTCGGACAGGGTGAACTGTTTTTT.

This chain uses TRBV6-5 with TRBJ2-7, with D perhaps TRBD1 (6 bases). V shed 5 bases and J shed 7 bases, with 15 bases lying between them. The CDR3 runs 13 residues. In germline, CDR1 is MNHEY, CDR2 SVGAGI. CDR3 region: CASSRTDGREQYF. Here the CDR3 DNA reads TGTGCCAGCAGTCGGACAGACGGACGAGAGCAGTACTTC.

V is TRBV18 and J is TRBJ2-4, with 7 bases aligning to TRBD2. V dropped 2 bases and J dropped 0; count of bases not matched to a gene: 4. Germline V gene data show CDR1 as KGHSH and CDR2 as LQKENI. The CDR3 consists of 16 residues. The CDR3 loop reads CASSPVLAIAKNIQYF. The CDR3 nucleotides read TGTGCCAGCTCACCAGTACTAGCGATAGCCAAAAACATTCAGTACTTC.

The V gene is TRBV7-2, the J gene TRBJ2-2; weak D call: TRBD2 (7 bases). With 2 bases removed from V and 4 bases from J, the gap between germline ends came to 14 bases. The CDR3 runs to 16 residues. Looked up from germline, CDR1 is SGHTA and CDR2 is FQGNSA. The CDR3 region has the DNA TGTGCCAGCAGCTTATCACAGGGCGGGAGCACCGGGGAGCTGTTTTTT. It codes for CASSLSQGGSTGELFF.

The gene calls are TRBV10-1 and TRBJ2-1; 8 positions match TRBD2. Per germline, CDR1 WNHNN and CDR2 SYGVQD (reference sequence). The CDR3 is 15 amino acids. V was pared by 5 bases and J by 3 bases, with 6 bases of the junction left unmatched. CDR3 sequence (DNA): TGCGCCAGCAGTCGGGGGGGACTCCACTACAATGAGCAGTTCTTC. Encoded protein: CASSRGGLHYNEQFF.

The CDR3, as DNA: TGCAGCGTTGCCTCCGGGACAGGGATCCCCTCTGGGGCCAACGTCCTGACTTTC. This gives the protein CSVASGTGIPSGANVLTF. This sequence joins TRBV29-1 and TRBJ2-6; 9 bases are a match to TRBD1. Germline V lookup: CDR1 SQVTM, CDR2 ANQGSEA. CDR3 length: 18 amino acids. Trimming took 4 bases from V and 0 from J; bases not matched to a gene: 10.

The chain couples TRBV5-4 to TRBJ2-3; the D gene is possibly TRBD1 (6 bases). The length of the CDR3 is 14 residues. Germline V gene lookup returns CDR1 SGHNT and CDR2 YYREEE (reference sequence). Trimming shortened V by 1 base and J by 4 bases, and 10 bases separated the two germline ends. The CDR3 here is CASSLSQGPDTQYF. The DNA of the CDR3 is TGTGCCAGCAGCTTGTCACAGGGTCCAGATACGCAGTATTTT.

The chain links TRBV18 to TRBJ2-2; 9 bases map to TRBD1. V was pared by 3 bases and J by 4 bases, with 9 bases of the junction left unmatched. CDR1 is KGHSH, CDR2 LQKENI, per germline. The CDR3 loop spans 17 amino acids. The CDR3 DNA reads as TGTGCCAGCTCACCTCGGGACAGGGTCTATGGCACCGGGGAGCTGTTTTTT. It translates to CASSPRDRVYGTGELFF.

The CDR3 coding sequence is TGTGCCAGCACTACGGGACTAGCGGGAGTGTGGTGGCAGTACTTC. Translation: CASTTGLAGVWWQYF. The chain has TRBV28 and TRBJ2-7; TRBD2 matches at 14 bases. Germline CDR1 MDHEN, CDR2 SYDVKM. V lost 7 bases, J lost 9 bases, and 11 bases stayed unmatched. This CDR3 spans 15 amino acids.

The V gene is TRBV6-6, the J gene TRBJ2-6; unclear D gene. The germline gives CDR1 MNHNY, CDR2 SVGAGI (reference sequence). CDR3 length: 15 residues. V lost 3 bases to trimming and J lost 1 base, with 7 bases between them. The DNA of the CDR3 is TGTGCCAGCAGTTATACGGGTTCTGGGGCCAACGTCCTGACTTTC. It yields the protein CASSYTGSGANVLTF.

The gene calls are TRBV28 and TRBJ1-1, with 10 positions matching TRBD1. Losses at the gene ends were 2 bases for V and 4 bases for J; bases not matched to a gene: 7. Germline CDR1 and CDR2: MDHEN and SYDVKM. The CDR3 spans 16 residues. The CDR3 coding sequence is TGTGCCAGCAGTTTAAATTCTGGACAGGGGGGCACTGAAGCTTTCTTT. This translates into CASSLNSGQGGTEAFF.

In this sample, this clone turned up a few times. The rearrangement links TRBV6-6 to TRBJ1-2; D gene unclear. The CDR3 runs to 13 residues. With 2 bases removed from V and 5 bases from J, the gap between germline ends came to 9 bases. CDR1 and CDR2 (germline): MNHNY, SVGAGI (reference sequence). The CDR3 region is CASSYPSWYGYTF. The CDR3 region has the DNA TGTGCCAGCAGTTACCCGAGTTGGTATGGCTACACCTTC.

The chain joins TRBV6-1 to TRBJ2-5, with 11 bases fitting TRBD1. Germline CDR1 MNHNS, CDR2 SASEGT. CDR3 size: 17 residues. Trimming took 3 bases from V and 6 from J; bases not matched to a gene: 12. The chain's CDR3 is CASSEDFPGQGVKTQYF. In DNA, the CDR3 is TGTGCCAGCAGTGAGGATTTCCCGGGACAGGGGGTGAAGACCCAGTACTTC.

The genes are TRBV4-2 and TRBJ2-5; 11 bases agree with TRBD1. The CDR3 totals 16 residues. V lost 1 base and J lost 5; bases outside the gene matches: 6. The germline V gene encodes CDR1 LGHNA and CDR2 YNFKEQ. The CDR3 region is CASSQVDRGRRETQYF. In nucleotides, the CDR3 is TGTGCCAGCAGCCAAGTGGACAGGGGGCGCCGGGAGACCCAGTACTTC.

The chain joins TRBV5-5 to TRBJ2-7; D is unresolved. Germline V gene lookup returns CDR1 SGHKS and CDR2 YYEKEE (reference sequence). V was pared by 1 base and J by 2 bases, with 10 bases between. This CDR3 comprises 14 residues. The CDR3: CASSLYSRTYEQYF. CDR3 in DNA: TGTGCCAGCAGCTTGTATTCGAGAACCTACGAGCAGTACTTC.

The chain combines TRBV6-2 or TRBV6-3 with TRBJ1-5; no clear D gene. Per germline, CDR1 MNHEY and CDR2 SVGEGT. The V gene lost 2 bases and the J gene lost 0 bases, with 5 bases spanning the gap. The CDR3 covers 14 residues. For the CDR3, the DNA is TGTGCCAGCAGTTACCTGTATAGCAATCAGCCCCAGCATTTT. Translated: CASSYLYSNQPQHF.

The chain employs TRBV24-1 and TRBJ2-7; 8 nucleotides align to TRBD1. The CDR3 extends over 14 amino acids. V shed 2 bases and J 7 bases; nucleotides not matched to a gene: 6. CDR1 KGHDR and CDR2 SFDVKD come from the germline V gene. In DNA, the CDR3 is TGTGCCACCAGTGATTCGGGACAGGTAGATGAGCAGTACTTC. Its protein is CATSDSGQVDEQYF.

The count of this clone is one. The rearrangement joins TRBV28 to TRBJ2-5; 8 positions match TRBD1. The trim removed 3 bases at V and 5 bases at J, leaving 8 bases unmatched. The CDR3 is 15 residues long. CDR1 is MDHEN, CDR2 SYDVKM, per germline. The CDR3 is CASSFLDREIETQYF. CDR3 sequence (DNA): TGTGCCAGCAGTTTTTTGGACAGGGAGATCGAGACCCAGTACTTC.

The gene calls are TRBV19 and TRBJ2-4; 14 bases align to TRBD2. Germline values: CDR1 LNHDA, CDR2 SQIVND (reference sequence). The CDR3 extends over 17 amino acids. Losses at the gene ends were 5 bases for V and 1 base for J; bases not matched to a gene: 4. The CDR3 spells CASSGTSGSLAKNIQYF. The DNA of the CDR3 is TGTGCCAGTAGTGGGACTAGCGGGAGCCTGGCCAAAAACATTCAGTACTTC. Full variable domain (outside the CDR3, taken from reference TRBV19 and TRBJ2-4): DGGITQSPKYLFRKEGQNVTLSCEQNLNHDAMYWYRQDPGQGLRLIYYSQIVNDFQKGDIAEGYSVSREKKESFPLTVTSAQKNPTAFYLCASSGTSGSLAKNIQYFGAGTRLSVL.

The rearrangement uses TRBV29-1 and TRBJ2-7, with D perhaps matching TRBD2 (6 bases). Germline V lookup: CDR1 SQVTM, CDR2 ANQGSEA. CDR3 length equals 16 residues. Trimming stripped 5 bases from V and 4 bases from J, with 24 bases between. CDR3 bases: TGCAGCGTTTTCCGAGGTGGTAGCGGTGGAGGTTACGAGCAGTACTTC. Amino acid sequence: CSVFRGGSGGGYEQYF.

The V and J genes are TRBV3-1 (or the pseudogene TRBV3-2) and TRBJ2-5; 13 bases are a match to TRBD2. After removal of 2 bases from V and 0 bases from J, the junction contained 3 bases not matched to a gene. This CDR3 comprises 17 residues. Germline V lookup: CDR1 LGHDT, CDR2 YNNKEL (reference sequence). The DNA of the CDR3 is TGTGCCAGCAGCCAACTTGGACTAGCGGGGGACCAAGAGACCCAGTACTTC. As protein: CASSQLGLAGDQETQYF.

This clone came up a few times. The chain employs TRBV6-5 and TRBJ2-7, with 12 bases lining up with TRBD1. V lost 0 bases, J lost 7 bases, and 4 bases stayed unmatched. CDR1 and CDR2 from the germline V gene are MNHEY and SVGAGI. The CDR3 covers 15 residues. The CDR3 is CASSYSGQGAREQYF. In DNA form, the CDR3 reads TGTGCCAGCAGTTACTCGGGACAGGGGGCGAGGGAGCAGTACTTC.